This T cell receptor (beta chain) stems from a study of cytomegalovirus exposure and HLA in healthy donors. Regarding the study as a whole: Later examination showed HLA-associated TCR beta chains had greater clonal expansion than equally common others. Cytomegalovirus status was reportedly diagnosed by the classifier with high sensitivity and specificity.

The CDR3 has 12 amino acids. Germline V gives CDR1 MNHEY, CDR2 SVGAGI. Trimming shortened V by 9 bases and J by 6 bases, and 13 bases separated the two germline ends. The primer mix had 60 Vbeta and 13 Jbeta primers. Libraries were prepared by immunoSEQ multiplex PCR; TCRdb keeps only in-frame clonotypes and omits some of them. Among about 200,000 clones listed, 75% to 85% were seen once. In regard to this clone: The antigen is unknown.

The sequence derives from a girl aged 5-17 years in good health and CMV-seronegative. This chain joins TRBV6-5 and TRBJ2-3; the D is unclear. The sample was PBMCs. The CDR3 reads CASGKYGDTQYF. The CDR3 nucleotides are TGTGCCAGTGGAAAGTACGGGGATACGCAGTATTTT.